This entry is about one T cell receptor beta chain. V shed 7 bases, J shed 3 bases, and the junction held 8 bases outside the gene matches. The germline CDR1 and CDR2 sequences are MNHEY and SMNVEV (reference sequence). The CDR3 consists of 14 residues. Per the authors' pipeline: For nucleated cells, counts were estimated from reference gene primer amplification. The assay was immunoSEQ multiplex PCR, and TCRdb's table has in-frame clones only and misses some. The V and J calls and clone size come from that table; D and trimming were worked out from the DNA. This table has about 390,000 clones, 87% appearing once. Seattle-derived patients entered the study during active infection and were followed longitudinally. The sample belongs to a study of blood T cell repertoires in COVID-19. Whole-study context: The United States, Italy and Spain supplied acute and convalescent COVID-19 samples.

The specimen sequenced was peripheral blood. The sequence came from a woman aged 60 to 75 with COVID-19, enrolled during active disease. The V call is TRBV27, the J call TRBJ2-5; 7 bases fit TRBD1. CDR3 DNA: TGTGCCAGCAATACCGGGACAGTGGAAGAGACCCAGTACTTC. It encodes CASNTGTVEETQYF.